Below, 10 T cell receptor beta chains from the same sample are listed, as sequenced in a study of T-cell memory formation after mild COVID-19. Each CDR3 protein gets one entry after TCRdb re-called the 5' RACE reads with MiXCR. The sample lists 150,000 to 200,000 distinct CDR3 sequences; roughly 12% were seen once. The material sequenced was PBMCs or a T cell subset sorted from them (not recorded which). Every receptor here comes from a man aged 18 to 30 who had mild COVID-19 (a few samples of this study predate the infection). Cell type and time point are not known.

The V gene is TRBV2, the J gene TRBJ2-1; 12 nucleotides agree with TRBD2. The germline gives CDR1 SNHLY, CDR2 FYNNEI. The CDR3 runs to 16 residues. Trimming took 6 bases from V and 2 from J; bases not matched to a gene: 5. The CDR3 bases are TGTGCCAGCAGGAGGCGGACTAGCGGGACCTACAATGAGCAGTTCTTC. This sequence encodes CASRRRTSGTYNEQFF.

This clonotype was seen only a few times. At one end the junction does not follow the germline gene, possibly because of a read error. The chain links TRBV10-2 to TRBJ2-3; TRBD1 might be the D (5 bases). CDR3 length equals 12 residues. CDR1 and CDR2 (germline): WSHSY, SAAADI. CDR3 sequence reads: CASTQDRTPVHF. CDR3 coding DNA: TGCGCCAGCACTCAGGACCGGACACCGGTGCATTTT.

The V gene is TRBV6-5, the J gene TRBJ1-2; 7 bases match TRBD1. V shed 0 bases and J 6 bases; nucleotides not matched to a gene: 4. Germline-derived CDR1 and CDR2 are MNHEY and SVGAGI. The CDR3 sequence is 14 residues long. The chain's CDR3 is CASSYSGRGNGYTF. CDR3 DNA sequence: TGTGCCAGCAGTTACTCCGGCAGGGGGAATGGCTACACCTTC.

The V and J genes are TRBV7-2 and TRBJ2-1; perhaps TRBD2 as D (6 bases). CDR1 and CDR2 (germline): SGHTA, FQGNSA. V lost 0 bases and J 5 bases, leaving 11 bases between the germline ends. The CDR3 extends over 15 amino acids. The CDR3 nucleotides are TGTGCCAGCAGCTTAGCCTCCGGACTAAACAATGAGCAGTTCTTC. Its protein is CASSLASGLNNEQFF.

This clonotype occurred a few times. This chain joins TRBV18 and TRBJ2-7, with TRBD1 identical over 8 bases. Germline CDR1 KGHSH, CDR2 LQKENI. V trimming: 6 bases; J trimming: 5 bases; junction bases outside the gene matches: 6. The CDR3 contains 13 residues. CDR3 sequence (DNA): TGTGCCAGCTCCAGGGGGCAGTCGAACGAGCAGTACTTC. As protein: CASSRGQSNEQYF.

The chain is built from TRBV4-1 and TRBJ2-3; D gene ambiguous. This CDR3 is 13 amino acids long. CDR1 is MGHRA and CDR2 is YSYEKL in the germline V gene. V gave up 0 bases and J gave up 6 bases, with 7 bases separating them. CDR3 protein: CASSQEKQDTQYF. Here the CDR3 DNA reads TGCGCCAGCAGCCAAGAGAAGCAGGATACGCAGTATTTT.

In this sample, this clonotype turned up a few times. As DNA, the CDR3 is TGTGCCATCAGTGAGTCGAATCAGCCCCAGCATTTT. Its protein is CAISESNQPQHF. The chain combines TRBV10-3 with TRBJ1-5, with no clear D. The CDR3 extends over 12 amino acids. V dropped 0 bases and J dropped 4 bases, with 1 base sitting between them. Per germline, CDR1 ENHRY and CDR2 SYGVKD.

The rearrangement joins TRBV24-1 to TRBJ2-1; 8 positions match TRBD1. J lost 7 bases, V lost 2 bases, and 6 bases had no gene match. This CDR3 has 15 amino acids. Per the germline V gene, CDR1 is KGHDR and CDR2 is SFDVKD. Written as DNA, the CDR3 is TGTGCCACCAGTGATTACACAGGGGGAGAAAATGAGCAGTTCTTC. This encodes CATSDYTGGENEQFF.

This clonotype showed up just a few times. The chain links TRBV20-1 to TRBJ1-2, with D perhaps matching TRBD1 (5 bases). V was cut by 5 bases and J by 5 bases, with 18 bases left in between. CDR3 length: 14 residues. Germline CDR1 DFQATT, CDR2 SNEGSKA (reference sequence). CDR3 loop: CSALRRGPAYGYTF. The CDR3 DNA reads as TGCAGTGCTCTCCGTCGGGGCCCCGCTTATGGCTACACCTTC.

This clonotype occurred many times. The J gene is TRBJ1-4, the V gene TRBV3-1; possibly TRBD1 for D (5 bases). CDR3 length equals 14 residues. The germline V gene has CDR1 LGHDT and CDR2 YNNKEL (reference sequence). Between the trimmed V and J ends, which lost 6 bases and 1 base, there was a span of 9 bases. CDR3 sequence (DNA): TGTGCCAGCAGTCCAGGGAGAACTAATGAAAAACTGTTTTTT. Translation gives CASSPGRTNEKLFF.